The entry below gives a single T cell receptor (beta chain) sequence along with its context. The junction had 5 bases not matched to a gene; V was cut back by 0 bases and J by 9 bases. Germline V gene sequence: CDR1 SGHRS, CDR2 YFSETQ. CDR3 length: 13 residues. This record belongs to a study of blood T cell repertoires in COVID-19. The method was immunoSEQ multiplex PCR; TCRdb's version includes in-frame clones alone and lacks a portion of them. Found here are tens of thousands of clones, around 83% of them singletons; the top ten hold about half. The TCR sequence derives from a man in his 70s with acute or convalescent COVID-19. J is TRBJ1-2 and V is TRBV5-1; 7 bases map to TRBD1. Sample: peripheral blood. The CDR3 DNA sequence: TGCGCCAGCAGCTTGGAGACAGGGATAAGCTACACCTTC. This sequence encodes CASSLETGISYTF.